Listed below are T cell receptor beta chains from one sample, sequenced in a study of OX40 agonist ivuxolimab in advanced cancers. Profiled with immunoSEQ multiplex PCR; TCRdb holds only in-frame clones, not every one. The data contain 40,000 to 55,000 clones, approximately 88% of them singletons. This specimen consisted of CD4+ or CD8+ T cells sorted from blood, obtained in a trial of the OX40 agonist ivuxolimab. The receptor set was obtained from an adult with an advanced solid tumor such as melanoma, head and neck, liver or kidney cancer. Each CDR3 is given with its conserved first and last residue. The D gene is left open where the match is weak. Clone sizes are given selectively: once, few, many, or a class where the clone is expanded.

TRBV29-1	NA	TRBD2	TRBJ2-2	CSAESGVNTGELFF	TGCAGCGCCGAGAGCGGGGTGAACACCGGGGAGCTGTTTTTT
TRBV7-2	NA	NA	TRBJ1-2	CASTTYRGGYYGYTF	TGTGCCAGCACCACTTATCGGGGCGGATACTATGGCTACACCTTC
TRBV5-1	NA	TRBD1	TRBJ1-5	CASSLGAGGYQPQHF	TGTGCCAGCAGCTTGGGGGCAGGGGGCTATCAGCCCCAGCATTTT
TRBV28	once	TRBD1	TRBJ1-1	CASRTGGAAFF	TGTGCCAGCAGGACAGGGGGGGCAGCTTTCTTT
TRBV28	few	NA	TRBJ1-1	CASSPHQDTEAFF	TGTGCCAGCAGTCCCCATCAGGACACTGAAGCTTTCTTT
TRBV7-2	once	TRBD2	TRBJ2-5	CASSLVGLAGSKETQYF	TGTGCCAGCAGCTTAGTGGGGTTAGCGGGATCTAAAGAGACCCAGTACTTC
TRBV28	NA	NA	TRBJ2-3	CASRGSARGTDTQYF	TGTGCCAGCAGGGGGAGCGCTAGGGGAACAGATACGCAGTATTTT
TRBV7-2	once	TRBD2	TRBJ2-1	CASSLISGGTVGNEQFF	TGTGCCAGCAGCTTAATCAGCGGGGGAACCGTCGGCAATGAGCAGTTCTTC
TRBV7-9	NA	TRBD1	TRBJ1-1	CASSSFGTGRGTEAFF	TGTGCCAGCAGCTCCTTCGGGACAGGGCGTGGCACTGAAGCTTTCTTT
TRBV27	NA	TRBD2	TRBJ2-7	CASSLSMASGRLTSYEQYF	TGTGCCAGCAGTTTATCGATGGCTAGCGGGAGACTTACCTCCTACGAGCAGTACTTC
TRBV7-2	NA	NA	TRBJ1-5	CASSLGGRADSPQHF	TGTGCCAGCAGCTTAGGAGGCAGGGCCGATTCTCCCCAGCATTTT
TRBV18	NA	NA	TRBJ1-1	CASSVSTRNTEAFF	TGTGCCAGCTCAGTTTCCACAAGGAACACTGAAGCTTTCTTT
TRBV6-6	NA	NA	TRBJ1-2	CASSYSFTDYGYTF	TGTGCCAGCAGTTACTCGTTTACGGACTATGGCTACACCTTC
TRBV5-4	NA	NA	TRBJ2-3	CASSLTYQDTQYF	TGTGCCAGCAGCTTAACGTATCAAGATACGCAGTATTTT
TRBV5-1	NA	NA	TRBJ1-5	CASSLGTEKGQPQHF	TGCGCCAGCAGCTTGGGGACAGAGAAGGGTCAGCCCCAGCATTTT
TRBV27	NA	NA	TRBJ1-1	CASSSSGTANTEAFF	TGTGCCAGCAGTTCATCCGGGACGGCGAACACTGAAGCTTTCTTT
TRBV6-1	NA	NA	TRBJ2-3	CASSDPPRPSTDTQYF	TGTGCCAGCAGTGACCCCCCCAGGCCGAGCACAGATACGCAGTATTTT
TRBV15	NA	TRBD1	TRBJ2-4	CATSREGTGDANIQYF	TGTGCCACCAGCAGAGAAGGGACAGGGGATGCAAACATTCAGTACTTC
TRBV9	NA	NA	TRBJ2-3	CASSVVSPPDTQYF	TGTGCCAGCAGCGTCGTATCACCGCCAGATACGCAGTATTTT
TRBV28	few	NA	TRBJ2-7	CASSFGQEAYEQYF	TGTGCCAGCAGTTTCGGGCAGGAAGCTTACGAGCAGTACTTC
TRBV5-6	NA	NA	TRBJ2-6	CASSFYGGTVGSGANVLTF	TGTGCCAGCAGCTTCTACGGGGGGACAGTAGGCTCTGGGGCCAACGTCCTGACTTTC
TRBV15	once	NA	TRBJ1-5	CATSRDRENSNQPQHF	TGTGCCACCAGCAGAGATCGCGAAAATAGCAATCAGCCCCAGCATTTT
TRBV28	NA	TRBD2	TRBJ2-7	CASSTIGPKGRLAGSYEQYF	TGTGCCAGCAGCACTATTGGGCCGAAGGGTCGGTTAGCGGGGTCCTACGAGCAGTACTTC
TRBV6-4	NA	NA	TRBJ2-1	CASSREPAYNEQFF	TGTGCCAGCAGCCGCGAGCCAGCCTACAATGAGCAGTTCTTC
TRBV5-4	NA	NA	TRBJ2-1	CAEGGNGQYGEQFF	TGTGCCGAGGGGGGTAACGGCCAATATGGTGAGCAGTTCTTC